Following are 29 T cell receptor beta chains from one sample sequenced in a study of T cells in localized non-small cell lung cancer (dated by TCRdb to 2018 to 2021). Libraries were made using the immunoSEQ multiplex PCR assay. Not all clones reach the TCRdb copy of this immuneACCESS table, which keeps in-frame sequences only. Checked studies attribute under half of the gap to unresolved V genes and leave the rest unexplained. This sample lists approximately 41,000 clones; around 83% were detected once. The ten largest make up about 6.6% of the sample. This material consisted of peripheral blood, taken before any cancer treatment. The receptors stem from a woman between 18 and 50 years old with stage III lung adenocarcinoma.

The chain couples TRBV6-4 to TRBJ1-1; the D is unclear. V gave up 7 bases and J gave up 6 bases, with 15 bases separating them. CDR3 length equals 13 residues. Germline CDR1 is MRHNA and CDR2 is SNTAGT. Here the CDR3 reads CASNRWGQAEAFF. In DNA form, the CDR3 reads TGTGCCAGCAATCGGTGGGGTCAGGCTGAAGCTTTCTTT.

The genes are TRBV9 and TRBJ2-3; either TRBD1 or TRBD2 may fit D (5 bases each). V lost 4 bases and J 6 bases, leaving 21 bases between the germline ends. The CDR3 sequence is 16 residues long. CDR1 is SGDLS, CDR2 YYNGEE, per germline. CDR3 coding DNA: TGTGCCAGCAGCCCTCGAGCGGACACGTTTAAGGATACGCAGTATTTT. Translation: CASSPRADTFKDTQYF.

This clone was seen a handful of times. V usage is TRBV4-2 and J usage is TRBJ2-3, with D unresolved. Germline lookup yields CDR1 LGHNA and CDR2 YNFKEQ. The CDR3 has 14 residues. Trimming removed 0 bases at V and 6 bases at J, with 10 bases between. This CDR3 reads CASSQDLGLDTQYF. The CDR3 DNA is TGTGCCAGCAGCCAAGATTTAGGCCTGGATACGCAGTATTTT.

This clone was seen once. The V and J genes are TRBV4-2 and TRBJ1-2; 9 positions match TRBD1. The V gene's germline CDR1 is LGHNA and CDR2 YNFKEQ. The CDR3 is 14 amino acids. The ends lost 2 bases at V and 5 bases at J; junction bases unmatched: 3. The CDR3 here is CASSQSGTGYGYTF. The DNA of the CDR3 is TGTGCCAGCAGCCAATCCGGGACAGGGTATGGCTACACCTTC.

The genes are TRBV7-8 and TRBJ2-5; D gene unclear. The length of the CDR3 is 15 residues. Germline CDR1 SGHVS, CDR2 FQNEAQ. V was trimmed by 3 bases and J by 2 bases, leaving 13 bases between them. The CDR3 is CASSFPTFRQETQYF. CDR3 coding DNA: TGTGCCAGCAGCTTTCCTACTTTTAGACAAGAGACCCAGTACTTC. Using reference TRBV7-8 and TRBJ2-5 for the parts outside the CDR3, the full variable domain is GAGVSQSPRYKVAKRGQDVALRCDPISGHVSLFWYQQALGQGPEFLTYFQNEAQLDKSGLPSDRFFAERPEGSVSTLKIQRTQQEDSAVYLCASSFPTFRQETQYFGPGTRLLVL.

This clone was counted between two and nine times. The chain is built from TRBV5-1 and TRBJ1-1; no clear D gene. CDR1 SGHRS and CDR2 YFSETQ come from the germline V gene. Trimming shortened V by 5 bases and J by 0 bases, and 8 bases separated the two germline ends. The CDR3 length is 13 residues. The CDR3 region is CASRADLNTEAFF. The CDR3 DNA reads TGCGCCAGCAGGGCAGATCTGAACACTGAAGCTTTCTTT.

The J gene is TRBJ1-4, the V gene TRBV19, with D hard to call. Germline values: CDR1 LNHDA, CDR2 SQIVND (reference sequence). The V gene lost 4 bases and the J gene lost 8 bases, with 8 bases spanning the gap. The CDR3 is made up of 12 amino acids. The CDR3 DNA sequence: TGTGCCAGTAGTAACCCGAACGAAAAACTGTTTTTT. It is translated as CASSNPNEKLFF.

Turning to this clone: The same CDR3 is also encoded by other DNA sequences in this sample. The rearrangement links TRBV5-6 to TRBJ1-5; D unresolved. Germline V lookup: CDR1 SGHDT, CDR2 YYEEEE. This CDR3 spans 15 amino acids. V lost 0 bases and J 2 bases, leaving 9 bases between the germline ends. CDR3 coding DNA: TGTGCCAGCAGCTTGGGGGGATTCGGCAATCAGCCCCAGCATTTT. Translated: CASSLGGFGNQPQHF.

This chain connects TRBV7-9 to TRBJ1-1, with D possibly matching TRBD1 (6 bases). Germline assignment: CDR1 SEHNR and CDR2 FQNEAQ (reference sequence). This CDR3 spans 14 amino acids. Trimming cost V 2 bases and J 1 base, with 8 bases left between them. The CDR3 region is CASSLSGANTEAFF. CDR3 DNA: TGTGCCAGCAGCTTATCAGGGGCGAACACTGAAGCTTTCTTT.

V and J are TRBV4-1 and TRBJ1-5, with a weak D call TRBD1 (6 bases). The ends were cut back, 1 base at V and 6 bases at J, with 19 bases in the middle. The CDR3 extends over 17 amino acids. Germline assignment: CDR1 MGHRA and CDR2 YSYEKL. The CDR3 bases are TGCGCCAGCAGCCAAGTTGTTAGGGGACAAGGAGGTCAGCCCCAGCATTTT. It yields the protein CASSQVVRGQGGQPQHF.

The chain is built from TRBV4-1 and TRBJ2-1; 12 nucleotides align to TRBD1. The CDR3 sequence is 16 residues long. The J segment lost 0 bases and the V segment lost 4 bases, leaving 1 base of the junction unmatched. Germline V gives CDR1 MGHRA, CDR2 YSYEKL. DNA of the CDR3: TGCGCCAGCAGCCCGGGACAGGGGGCCTCCTACAATGAGCAGTTCTTC. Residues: CASSPGQGASYNEQFF.

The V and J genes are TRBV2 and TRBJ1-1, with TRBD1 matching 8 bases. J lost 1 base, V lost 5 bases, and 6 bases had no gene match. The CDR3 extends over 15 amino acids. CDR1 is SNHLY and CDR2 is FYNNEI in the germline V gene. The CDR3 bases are TGTGCCAGCAGTCCCCGGACAGGGACGAACACTGAAGCTTTCTTT. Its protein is CASSPRTGTNTEAFF. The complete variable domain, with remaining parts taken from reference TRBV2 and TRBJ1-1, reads EPEVTQTPSHQVTQMGQEVILRCVPISNHLYFYWYRQILGQKVEFLVSFYNNEISEKSEIFDDQFSVERPDGSNFTLKIRSTKLEDSAMYFCASSPRTGTNTEAFFGQGTRLTVV.

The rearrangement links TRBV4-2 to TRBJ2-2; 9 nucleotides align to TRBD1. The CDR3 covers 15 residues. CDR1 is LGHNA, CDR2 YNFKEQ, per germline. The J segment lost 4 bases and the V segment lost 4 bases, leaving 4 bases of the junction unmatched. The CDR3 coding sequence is TGTGCCAGCAGCCCCCGGGACAGGGCCACCGGGGAGCTGTTTTTT. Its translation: CASSPRDRATGELFF.

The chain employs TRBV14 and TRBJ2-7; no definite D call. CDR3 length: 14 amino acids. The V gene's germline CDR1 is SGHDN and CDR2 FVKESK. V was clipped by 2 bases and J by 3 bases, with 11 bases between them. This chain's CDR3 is CASSQPWSSYEQYF. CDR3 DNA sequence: TGTGCCAGCAGCCAACCTTGGTCCAGCTACGAGCAGTACTTC.

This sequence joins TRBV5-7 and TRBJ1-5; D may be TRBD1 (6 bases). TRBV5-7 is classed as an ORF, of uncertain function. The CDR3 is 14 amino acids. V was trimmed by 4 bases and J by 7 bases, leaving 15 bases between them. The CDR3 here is CASSRGQGGQPQHF. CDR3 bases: TGTGCCAGCAGCCGGGGGCAGGGAGGGCAGCCCCAGCATTTT.

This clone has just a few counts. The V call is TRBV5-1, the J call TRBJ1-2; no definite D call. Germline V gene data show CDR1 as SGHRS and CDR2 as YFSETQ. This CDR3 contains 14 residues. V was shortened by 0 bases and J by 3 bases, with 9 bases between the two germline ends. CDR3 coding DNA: TGCGCCAGCAGCTTGGCCTTGGCAGACTATGGCTACACCTTC. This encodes CASSLALADYGYTF.

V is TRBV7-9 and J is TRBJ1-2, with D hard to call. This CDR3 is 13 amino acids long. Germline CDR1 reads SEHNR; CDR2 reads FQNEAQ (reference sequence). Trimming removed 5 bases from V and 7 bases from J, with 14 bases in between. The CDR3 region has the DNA TGTGCCAGCAGCCCTGACGTCGGAGGTGGCTACACCTTC. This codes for CASSPDVGGGYTF.

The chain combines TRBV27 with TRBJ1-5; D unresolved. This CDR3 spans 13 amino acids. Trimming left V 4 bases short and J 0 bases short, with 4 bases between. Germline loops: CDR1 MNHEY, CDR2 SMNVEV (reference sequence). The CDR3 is CASSSASNQPQHF. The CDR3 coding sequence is TGTGCCAGCAGTTCGGCTAGCAATCAGCCCCAGCATTTT.

The CDR3 nucleotides are TGTGCCAGCTCACCATACAGGGGGGCAGATACGCAGTATTTT. This encodes CASSPYRGADTQYF. The chain joins TRBV18 to TRBJ2-3, with 8 bases that match TRBD1. J lost 4 bases, V lost 2 bases, and 2 bases had no gene match. From germline, CDR1 is KGHSH and CDR2 LQKENI. The CDR3 has 14 amino acids. Drawing the rest from reference TRBV18 and TRBJ2-3, the complete variable domain is NAGVMQNPRHLVRRRGQEARLRCSPMKGHSHVYWYRQLPEEGLKFMVYLQKENIIDESGMPKERFSAEFPKEGPSILRIQQVVRGDSAAYFCASSPYRGADTQYFGPGTRLTVL.

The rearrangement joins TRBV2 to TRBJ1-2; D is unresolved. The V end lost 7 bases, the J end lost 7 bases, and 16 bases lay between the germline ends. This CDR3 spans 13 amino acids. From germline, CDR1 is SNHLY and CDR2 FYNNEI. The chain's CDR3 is CASTLGRSSGYTF. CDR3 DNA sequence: TGTGCCAGCACGTTAGGAAGGAGCTCTGGCTACACCTTC.

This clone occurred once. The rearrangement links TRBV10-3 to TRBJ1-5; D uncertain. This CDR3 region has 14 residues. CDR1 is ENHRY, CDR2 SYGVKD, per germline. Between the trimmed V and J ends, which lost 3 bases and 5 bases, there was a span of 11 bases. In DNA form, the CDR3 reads TGTGCCATCAGTGAAGCCAACCTCGATCAGCCCCAGCATTTT. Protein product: CAISEANLDQPQHF.

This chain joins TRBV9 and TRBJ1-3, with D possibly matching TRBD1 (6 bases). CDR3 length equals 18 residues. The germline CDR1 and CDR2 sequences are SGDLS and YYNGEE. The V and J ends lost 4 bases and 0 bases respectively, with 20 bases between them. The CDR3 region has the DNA TGTGCCAGCAGCCCACTGGGGGGGCAGGCCCTCTCTGGAAACACCATATATTTT. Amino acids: CASSPLGGQALSGNTIYF.

The DNA for the CDR3 is TGTGCCAGCAGTTACTCCGGACATTTGAACACTGAAGCTTTCTTT. The encoded protein is CASSYSGHLNTEAFF. The rearrangement joins TRBV6-5 to TRBJ1-1, with D possibly being TRBD1 (5 bases). Germline V CDR1 and CDR2: MNHEY, SVGAGI. The CDR3 covers 15 residues. Trimming took 0 bases from V and 0 from J, leaving 8 bases between them.

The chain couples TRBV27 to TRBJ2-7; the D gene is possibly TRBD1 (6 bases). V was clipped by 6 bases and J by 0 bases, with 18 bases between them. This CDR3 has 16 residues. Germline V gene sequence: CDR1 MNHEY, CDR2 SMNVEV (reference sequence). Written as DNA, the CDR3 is TGTGCCAGCAGAAAACAGGGAGAGTTGGACTCCTACGAGCAGTACTTC. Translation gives CASRKQGELDSYEQYF.

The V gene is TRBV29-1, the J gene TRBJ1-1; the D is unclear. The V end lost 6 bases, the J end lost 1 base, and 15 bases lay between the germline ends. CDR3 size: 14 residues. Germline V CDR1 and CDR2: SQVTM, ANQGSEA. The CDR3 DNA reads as TGCAGCGTCGCCCGAGGTACTTCGAACACTGAAGCTTTCTTT. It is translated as CSVARGTSNTEAFF.

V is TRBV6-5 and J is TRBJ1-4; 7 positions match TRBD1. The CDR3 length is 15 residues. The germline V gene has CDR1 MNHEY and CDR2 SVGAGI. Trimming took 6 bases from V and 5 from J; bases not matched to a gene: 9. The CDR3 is CASSFQGGENEKLFF. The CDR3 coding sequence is TGTGCCAGCAGCTTTCAGGGGGGGGAAAATGAAAAACTGTTTTTT.

The CDR3 DNA reads TGTGCCAGCAGTTTCGCAGGGGGCGGGAATTATGGCTACACCTTC. Its protein is CASSFAGGGNYGYTF. V gene TRBV27 combines with J gene TRBJ1-2; 8 nucleotides agree with TRBD1. CDR1 and CDR2 from the germline V gene are MNHEY and SMNVEV (reference sequence). The CDR3 covers 15 residues. J gave up 5 bases and V 3 bases, and 8 bases lay outside the gene matches.

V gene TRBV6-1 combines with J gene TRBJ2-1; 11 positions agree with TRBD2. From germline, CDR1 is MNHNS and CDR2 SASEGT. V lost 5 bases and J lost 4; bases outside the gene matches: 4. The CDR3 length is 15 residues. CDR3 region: CASSLAGGTYNEQFF. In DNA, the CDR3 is TGTGCCAGCAGTCTAGCGGGGGGCACGTACAATGAGCAGTTCTTC.

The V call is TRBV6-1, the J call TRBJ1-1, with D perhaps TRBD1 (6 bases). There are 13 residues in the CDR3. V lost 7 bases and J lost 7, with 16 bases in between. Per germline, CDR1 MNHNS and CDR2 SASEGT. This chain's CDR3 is CASTSRRGGEAFF. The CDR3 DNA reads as TGTGCCAGCACGTCTCGAAGGGGGGGTGAAGCTTTCTTT.